This record covers a single T cell receptor beta chain. Its target is not known. Measured with immunoSEQ multiplex PCR; TCRdb has only the in-frame clones, and not every one. Among around 10,000 clones listed, 50% to 75% were seen once. This sample stems from a study of tumor-infiltrating lymphocytes in localized non-small cell lung cancer. Study-wide background: The cohort mixed smokers and never-smokers, several histologies, and some post-neoadjuvant-chemotherapy samples. Resected tumor was paired with non-adjacent uninvolved lung from the same patient.

Points from the study as a whole: Technical variation could not be separated from intratumor heterogeneity here. No T-cell fraction difference was seen between IM1 and IM2 tumors.

The CDR3 has 18 residues. Trimming removed 0 bases from V and 0 bases from J; junction bases left unmatched: 5. Germline V gene data show CDR1 as SGHTA and CDR2 as FQGNSA. The TCR sequence derives from a human donor with non-small cell lung cancer. The genes are TRBV7-2 and TRBJ1-5; TRBD1 matches 10 bases. Sequenced input: uninvolved lung tissue not adjacent to the tumor. The CDR3 nucleotides are TGTGCCAGCAGCTTAGCGGGACAGGGGACCCGTAGCAATCAGCCCCAGCATTTT. It codes for CASSLAGQGTRSNQPQHF.